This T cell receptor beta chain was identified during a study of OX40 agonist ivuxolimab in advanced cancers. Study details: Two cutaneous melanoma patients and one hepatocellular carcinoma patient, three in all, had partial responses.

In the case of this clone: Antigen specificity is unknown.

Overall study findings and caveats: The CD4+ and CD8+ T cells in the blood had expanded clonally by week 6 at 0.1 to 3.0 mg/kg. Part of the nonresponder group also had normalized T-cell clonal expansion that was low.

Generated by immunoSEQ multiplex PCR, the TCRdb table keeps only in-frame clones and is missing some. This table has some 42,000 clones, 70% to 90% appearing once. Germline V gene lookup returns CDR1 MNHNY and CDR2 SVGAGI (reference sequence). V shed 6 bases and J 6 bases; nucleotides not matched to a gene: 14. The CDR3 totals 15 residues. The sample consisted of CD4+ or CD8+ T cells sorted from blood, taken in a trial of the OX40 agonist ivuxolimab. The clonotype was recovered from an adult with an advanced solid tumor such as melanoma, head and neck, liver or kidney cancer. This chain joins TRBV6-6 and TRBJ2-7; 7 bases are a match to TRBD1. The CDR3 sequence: CASSPNTGDPSEQYF. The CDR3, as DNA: TGTGCCAGCAGCCCAAATACAGGGGACCCCAGCGAGCAGTACTTC.